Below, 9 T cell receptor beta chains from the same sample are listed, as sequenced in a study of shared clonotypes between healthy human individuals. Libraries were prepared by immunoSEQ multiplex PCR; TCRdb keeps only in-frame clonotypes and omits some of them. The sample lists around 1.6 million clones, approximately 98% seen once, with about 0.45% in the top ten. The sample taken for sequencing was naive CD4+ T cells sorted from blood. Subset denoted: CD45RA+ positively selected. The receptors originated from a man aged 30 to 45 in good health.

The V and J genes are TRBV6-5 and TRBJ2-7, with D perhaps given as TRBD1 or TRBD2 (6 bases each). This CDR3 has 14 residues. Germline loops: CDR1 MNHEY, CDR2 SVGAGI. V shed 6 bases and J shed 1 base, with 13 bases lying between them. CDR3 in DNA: TGTGCCAGCAGCAATAGGGGGGATTCCTACGAGCAGTACTTC. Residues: CASSNRGDSYEQYF.

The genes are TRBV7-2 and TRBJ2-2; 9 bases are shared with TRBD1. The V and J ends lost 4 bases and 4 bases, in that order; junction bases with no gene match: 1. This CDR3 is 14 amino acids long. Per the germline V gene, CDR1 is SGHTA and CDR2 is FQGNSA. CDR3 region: CASSSGQGTGELFF. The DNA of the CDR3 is TGTGCCAGCAGCTCGGGACAGGGCACCGGGGAGCTGTTTTTT. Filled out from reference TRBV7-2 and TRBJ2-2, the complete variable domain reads GAGVSQSPSNKVTEKGKDVELRCDPISGHTALYWYRQSLGQGLEFLIYFQGNSAPDKSGLPSDRFSAERTGGSVSTLTIQRTQQEDSAVYLCASSSGQGTGELFFGEGSRLTVL.

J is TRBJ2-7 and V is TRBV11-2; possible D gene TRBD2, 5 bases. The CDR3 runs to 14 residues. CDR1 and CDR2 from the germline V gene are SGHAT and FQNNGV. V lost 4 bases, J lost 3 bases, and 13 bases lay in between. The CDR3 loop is CASSSSPSGYEQYF. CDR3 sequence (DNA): TGTGCCAGCAGCTCCTCCCCGAGCGGCTACGAGCAGTACTTC.

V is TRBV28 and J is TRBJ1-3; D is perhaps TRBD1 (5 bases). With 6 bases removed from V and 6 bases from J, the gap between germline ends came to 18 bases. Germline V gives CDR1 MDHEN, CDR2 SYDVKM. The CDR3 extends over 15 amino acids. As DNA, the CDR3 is TGTGCCAGCAGCCGAGGTTTGACAGAAGTAAACACCATATATTTT. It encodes CASSRGLTEVNTIYF.

The CDR3 sequence is CASSPQGANYGYTF. CDR3 in DNA: TGTGCCAGCTCACCCCAGGGAGCTAACTATGGCTACACCTTC. This rearrangement joins TRBV18 to TRBJ1-2, with a weak D call TRBD1 (5 bases). CDR1 is KGHSH, CDR2 LQKENI, per germline. V gave up 3 bases and J gave up 0 bases, with 8 bases separating them. This CDR3 has 14 amino acids.

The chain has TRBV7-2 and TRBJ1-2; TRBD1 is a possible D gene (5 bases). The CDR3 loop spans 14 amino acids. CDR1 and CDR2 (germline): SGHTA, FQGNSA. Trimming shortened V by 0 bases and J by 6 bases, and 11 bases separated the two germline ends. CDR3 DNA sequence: TGTGCCAGCAGCTTAGCGCGGGGGGAGAATGGCTACACCTTC. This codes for CASSLARGENGYTF.

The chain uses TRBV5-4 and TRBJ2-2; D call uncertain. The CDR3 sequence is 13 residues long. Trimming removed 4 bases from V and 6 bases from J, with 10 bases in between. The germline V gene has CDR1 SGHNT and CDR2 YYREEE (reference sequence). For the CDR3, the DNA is TGTGCCAGCAGCGCCACAACTCCCGGGGAGCTGTTTTTT. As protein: CASSATTPGELFF.

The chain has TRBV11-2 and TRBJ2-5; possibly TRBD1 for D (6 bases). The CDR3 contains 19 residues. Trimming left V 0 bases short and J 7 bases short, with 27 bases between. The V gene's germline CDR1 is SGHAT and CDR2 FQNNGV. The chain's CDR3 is CASSLDMAGASPSHGTQYF. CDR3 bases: TGTGCCAGCAGCTTAGATATGGCAGGGGCAAGCCCGTCGCATGGGACCCAGTACTTC.

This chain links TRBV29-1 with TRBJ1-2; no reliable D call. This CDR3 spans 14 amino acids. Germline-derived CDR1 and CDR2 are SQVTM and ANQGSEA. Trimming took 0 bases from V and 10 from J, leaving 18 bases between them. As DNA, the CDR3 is TGCAGCGTTGAAGACCGGGAGCCCGCCCGTGCCTACACCTTC. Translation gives CSVEDREPARAYTF.